This T cell receptor (beta chain) was recorded in a study of blood T cell repertoires in COVID-19. Study-level background: In each case, the material was cDNA or gDNA derived from T cells, B-cell-depleted T cells, or PBMCs.

This clone was seen a few times. Method: immunoSEQ multiplex PCR; TCRdb's copy keeps in-frame clones and lacks some. The sample records 310,000 or so clones, around 90% being singletons. This clonotype was obtained from a man between 18 and 35 years old who had recovered from COVID-19. The sample taken for sequencing was peripheral blood.

The CDR3 region has the DNA TGTGCCAGCAGCTCAACCTCGAGCGGCTCTGGAAACACCATATATTTT. Translation gives CASSSTSSGSGNTIYF. The chain links TRBV7-6 to TRBJ1-3; D is unresolved. Trimming took 4 bases from V and 0 from J, leaving 13 bases between them. CDR1 and CDR2 from the germline V gene are SGHVS and FNYEAQ. CDR3 size: 16 residues.